This T cell receptor (beta chain) appears in the sequencing data of a study of response to subunit inactivated influenza vaccine (dated by TCRdb to 2016 to 2018). Notes on the research overall: Deep quantitative T cell receptor repertoire profiling was used in the study to track responses to a trivalent subunit inactivated influenza vaccine. What the work shows at the level of the full study, not this receptor alone: The authors suggested that each seasonal influenza vaccination may recruit only a limited number of new T cells.

Worth noting for this clonotype: Its antigen is currently not known. The sample holds no much larger clone one base away, and base qualities are not on file.

Library generation was performed with RT-PCR. TCRdb shows the sequencer as Illumina HiSeq 2500. TCRdb reanalyzed the raw reads on its own, using fastp at Q25 for trimming and MiXCR for clone calling, and kept in-frame beta chains. Here each entry gathers all rows of one CDR3 protein and keeps the most common genes and DNA. The sample profile shows about 570,000 distinct CDR3 sequences; 12% of them were found once. Roughly 10% of the sample goes to the ten largest clones. This receptor was obtained from a man between 50 and 59 years old who received an inactivated influenza vaccine. Donor details come from another sample of the same person, matched by shared clones. This specimen was PBMCs from blood, taken on the day of vaccination.

The CDR3 reads as follows: CSALVVDEQYF. The sequenced DNA: TGCAGTGCTCTAGTTGTGGACGAGCAGTACTTC. Recombination joined TRBV20-1 with TRBJ2-7, with no confident D gene call. The CDR3, from cysteine to phenylalanine, totals 11 residues. Here the CDR3 DNA is all that survives: 33 bases in frame from base 1. The trim is 5 bases for V and 5 bases for J, with a gap of 10 bases between the germline ends. The germline V gene encodes CDR1 DFQATT and CDR2 SNEGSKA (reference sequence).